This record concerns one T cell receptor (beta chain) sequence. The CDR3 covers 14 residues. V trimming: 3 bases; J trimming: 2 bases; junction bases outside the gene matches: 4. Germline CDR1 reads SGHRS; CDR2 reads YFSETQ. The sample comes from a study of PD-1 blockade in mismatch repair-deficient tumors. Study context: All were previously treated, progressing patients with approximately 11 mismatch repair-deficient cancer types.

Assay used: immunoSEQ multiplex PCR; TCRdb lists only in-frame clones, some missing. The table has some 100,000 clones, over 65% seen once; the top ten hold roughly 6.3%. This material consisted of peripheral blood, taken about eight months after starting pembrolizumab. The chain uses TRBV5-1 and TRBJ1-1, with 7 bases lining up with TRBD1. This TCR was recovered from an adult with mismatch repair-deficient cancer. The CDR3 DNA sequence: TGCGCCAGCAGCTCGAGGGACAGAAACACTGAAGCTTTCTTT. Protein sequence: CASSSRDRNTEAFF.